The present T cell receptor beta chain was sequenced within a study of patients and donors after allogeneic stem cell transplantation. TCRdb redid the calling of the RT-PCR reads with MiXCR, one entry per CDR3 protein. The data hold about a million distinct CDR3 sequences, with 15% to 20% observed a single time. This clonotype showed up just a few times. Trimming stripped 4 bases from V and 5 bases from J, with 19 bases between. Germline assignment: CDR1 SGHRS and CDR2 YFSETQ. CDR3 length: 16 residues. The sequencing input was blood, either unsorted or a sorted T cell fraction (not recorded which). V gene TRBV5-1 combines with J gene TRBJ2-1; TRBD2 is a possible D gene (7 bases). The receptor was isolated from a human donor who was either an allogeneic HSCT recipient or a stem cell or donor lymphocyte infusion donor (not recorded which). It is not recorded whose cells these are; they may come from a transplant donor. CDR3 nucleotide sequence: TGCGCCAGCAGCCGGGTTGCGGGGGCCCTGAACAATGAGCAGTTCTTC. It translates to CASSRVAGALNNEQFF.